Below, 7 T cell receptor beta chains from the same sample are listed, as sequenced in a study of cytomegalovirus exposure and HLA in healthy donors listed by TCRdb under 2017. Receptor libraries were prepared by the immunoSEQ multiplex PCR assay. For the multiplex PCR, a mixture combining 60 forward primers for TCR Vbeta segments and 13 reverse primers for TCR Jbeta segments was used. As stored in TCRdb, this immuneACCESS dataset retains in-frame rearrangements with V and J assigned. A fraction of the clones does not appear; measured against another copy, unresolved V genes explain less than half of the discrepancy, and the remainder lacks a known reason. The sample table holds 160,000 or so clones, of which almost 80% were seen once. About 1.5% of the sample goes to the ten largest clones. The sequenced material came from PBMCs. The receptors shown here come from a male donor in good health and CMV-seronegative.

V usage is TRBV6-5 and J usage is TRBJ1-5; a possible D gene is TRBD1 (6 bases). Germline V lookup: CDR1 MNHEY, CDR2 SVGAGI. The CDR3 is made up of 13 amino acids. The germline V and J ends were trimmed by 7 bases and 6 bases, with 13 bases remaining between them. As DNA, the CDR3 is TGTGCCAGCACCCCGGGAGGGGGTCAGCCCCAGCATTTT. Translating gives CASTPGGGQPQHF.

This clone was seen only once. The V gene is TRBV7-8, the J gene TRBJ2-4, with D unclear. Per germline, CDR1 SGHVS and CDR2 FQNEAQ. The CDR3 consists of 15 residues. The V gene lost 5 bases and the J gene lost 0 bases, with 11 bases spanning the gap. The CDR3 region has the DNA TGTGCCAGCAGCCACGCGAAGTTAGCCAAAAACATTCAGTACTTC. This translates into CASSHAKLAKNIQYF.

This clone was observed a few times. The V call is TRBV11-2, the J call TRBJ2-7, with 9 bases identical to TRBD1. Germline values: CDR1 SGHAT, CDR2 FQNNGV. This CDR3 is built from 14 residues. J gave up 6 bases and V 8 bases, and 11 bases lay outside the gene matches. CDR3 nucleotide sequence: TGTGCCAGCCCAGCGGGACAGGGAAAGGTCGAGCAGTACTTC. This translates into CASPAGQGKVEQYF.

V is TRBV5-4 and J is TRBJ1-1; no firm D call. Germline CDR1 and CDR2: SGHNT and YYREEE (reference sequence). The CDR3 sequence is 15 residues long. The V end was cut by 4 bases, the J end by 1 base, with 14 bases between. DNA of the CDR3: TGTGCCAGCAGCCAAGGGAGGGCGGCGAACACTGAAGCTTTCTTT. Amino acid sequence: CASSQGRAANTEAFF.

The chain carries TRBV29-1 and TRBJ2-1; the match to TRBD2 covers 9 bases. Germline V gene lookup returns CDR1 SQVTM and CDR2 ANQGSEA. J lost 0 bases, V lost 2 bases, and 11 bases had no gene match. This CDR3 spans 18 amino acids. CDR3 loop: CSVEKLAGVSSSYNEQFF. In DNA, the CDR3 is TGCAGCGTTGAAAAACTAGCGGGCGTTTCGAGCTCCTACAATGAGCAGTTCTTC.

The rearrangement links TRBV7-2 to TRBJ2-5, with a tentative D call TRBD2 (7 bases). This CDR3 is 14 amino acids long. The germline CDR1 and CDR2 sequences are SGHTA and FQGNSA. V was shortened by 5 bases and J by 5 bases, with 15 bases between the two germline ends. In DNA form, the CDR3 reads TGTGCCAGCAGCACCCGGGGAGGGGGGGAGACCCAGTACTTC. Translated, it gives CASSTRGGGETQYF.

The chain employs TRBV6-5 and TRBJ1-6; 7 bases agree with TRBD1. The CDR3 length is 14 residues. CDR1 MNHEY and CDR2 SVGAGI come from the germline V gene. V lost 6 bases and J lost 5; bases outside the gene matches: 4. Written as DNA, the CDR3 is TGTGCCAGCAGGGGGACAGCAAATAATTCACCCCTCCACTTT. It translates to CASRGTANNSPLHF.